The 17 T cell receptor beta chains reported below all come from one sample, sequenced in a study of T cells in Graves' hyperthyroidism and ophthalmopathy. Amplification of TCR beta CDR3 regions was performed using RNA transcripts as template. During a first-round RT-PCR of the TCR CDR3, the HTBI primer set was used. MiXCR was run by TCRdb on the multiplex PCR reads, yielding one entry per CDR3 protein. In the table there are a few hundred thousand distinct CDR3 sequences, approximately 18% of which are singletons. Sequenced material: blood. The receptors derive from a man younger than 35 with Graves' ophthalmopathy.

This clonotype was seen many times. The genes are TRBV11-2 and TRBJ1-2, with D possibly being TRBD1 (5 bases). The V gene lost 3 bases and the J gene lost 3 bases, with 8 bases spanning the gap. CDR1 and CDR2 from the germline V gene are SGHAT and FQNNGV. This CDR3 comprises 13 residues. Written as DNA, the CDR3 is TGTGCCAGCAGCTTGGACATTTACTATGGCTACACCTTC. Amino acid sequence: CASSLDIYYGYTF.

The chain joins TRBV9 to TRBJ1-2, with 10 bases fitting TRBD1. Germline assignment: CDR1 SGDLS and CDR2 YYNGEE. After removal of 4 bases from V and 6 bases from J, the junction contained 12 bases not matched to a gene. The CDR3 has 16 amino acids. The CDR3 DNA sequence: TGTGCCAGCAGCTTTTTCCAGGGACAGGGGATTGATGGCTACACCTTC. It encodes CASSFFQGQGIDGYTF.

The V and J genes are TRBV7-3 and TRBJ2-2; no clear D gene. The CDR3 consists of 13 residues. V gave up 6 bases and J gave up 5 bases, with 10 bases separating them. CDR1 and CDR2 (germline): SGHTA, FQGTGA. The CDR3 protein is CASSKYETGELFF. CDR3 in DNA: TGTGCCAGCAGTAAATACGAAACCGGGGAGCTGTTTTTT.

This clonotype showed up many times. This chain uses TRBV5-1 with TRBJ2-1; 8 bases match TRBD1. Per the germline V gene, CDR1 is SGHRS and CDR2 is YFSETQ. This CDR3 has 14 amino acids. Trimming took 5 bases from V and 3 from J; bases not matched to a gene: 4. The CDR3 loop reads CASRTDRGYNEQFF. Written as DNA, the CDR3 is TGCGCCAGCAGGACTGACAGGGGCTACAATGAGCAGTTCTTC.

This clonotype was seen ten or more times. V usage is TRBV5-1 and J usage is TRBJ2-7, with D possibly matching TRBD1 (6 bases). Germline V gene data show CDR1 as SGHRS and CDR2 as YFSETQ. This CDR3 is 15 amino acids long. The ends were cut back, 1 base at V and 6 bases at J, with 17 bases in the middle. The CDR3 protein is CASSLLETGSSEQYF. For the CDR3, the DNA is TGCGCCAGCAGCTTGCTCGAGACAGGAAGCTCCGAGCAGTACTTC.

This chain joins TRBV6-2 or TRBV6-3 and TRBJ2-2; 9 bases align to TRBD2. Germline V gene sequence: CDR1 MNHEY, CDR2 SVGEGT. The ends lost 8 bases at V and 7 bases at J; junction bases unmatched: 8. The CDR3 contains 14 residues. CDR3 nucleotide sequence: TGTGCCAGCGCCGCGGGAGGGAGTGACGGGGAGCTGTTTTTT. Its protein is CASAAGGSDGELFF.

This clonotype was observed at least ten times. This chain joins TRBV28 and TRBJ1-3, with 10 bases aligning to TRBD1. This CDR3 spans 16 amino acids. The trim removed 2 bases at V and 3 bases at J, leaving 4 bases unmatched. The germline V gene has CDR1 MDHEN and CDR2 SYDVKM. The CDR3 DNA reads TGTGCCAGCAGTTTAGGGGGACAGGGGATTGGAAACACCATATATTTT. Amino acid sequence: CASSLGGQGIGNTIYF.

This clonotype has a count of ten or more. The chain is built from TRBV2 and TRBJ1-1; D is perhaps TRBD1 (6 bases). Germline CDR1 reads SNHLY; CDR2 reads FYNNEI. This CDR3 contains 15 residues. Trimming shortened V by 6 bases and J by 4 bases, and 18 bases separated the two germline ends. DNA of the CDR3: TGTGCCAGCAGCAGGGAGGGGGACATCGGCACTGAAGCTTTCTTT. This codes for CASSREGDIGTEAFF.

As concerns this clonotype: A single base separates this from a much larger clone, so it may be a read error. The rearrangement links TRBV7-9 to TRBJ2-1, with D possibly matching TRBD2 (5 bases). From germline, CDR1 is SEHNR and CDR2 FQNEAQ (reference sequence). The CDR3 length is 12 residues. The ends were cut back, 11 bases at V and 8 bases at J, with 16 bases in the middle. In DNA form, the CDR3 reads TGTGCCCAGTTTCTCCCGAGGGATGAGCAGTTCTTC. The encoded protein is CAQFLPRDEQFF. The whole variable domain, filled in from reference TRBV7-9 and TRBJ2-1, reads DTGVSQNPRHKITKRGQNVTFRCDPISEHNRLYWYRQTLGQGPEFLTYFQNEAQLEKSRLLSDRFSAERPKGSFSTLEIQRTEQGDSAMYLCAQFLPRDEQFFGPGTRLTVL.

This clonotype was recorded many times. The chain joins TRBV3-1 to TRBJ2-5, with 7 bases that match TRBD2. V shed 1 base and J 3 bases; nucleotides not matched to a gene: 2. Germline V lookup: CDR1 LGHDT, CDR2 YNNKEL (reference sequence). The CDR3 has 14 residues. The CDR3 loop reads CASSQVAGEETQYF. The DNA of the CDR3 is TGTGCCAGCAGCCAAGTTGCGGGGGAAGAGACCCAGTACTTC.

In its sample, this clonotype was seen many times. The chain employs TRBV12-3 or TRBV12-4 and TRBJ1-2; a possible D gene is TRBD1 (6 bases). Trimming removed 3 bases from V and 4 bases from J, with 15 bases in between. The CDR3 spans 15 residues. The CDR3 region has the DNA TGTGCCAGCAGTTTGTCCGGACAGAACTTCTATGGCTACACCTTC. It specifies CASSLSGQNFYGYTF.

This clonotype was detected ten times or more. The genes are TRBV18 and TRBJ1-5; D gene uncertain. This CDR3 comprises 13 residues. The germline V gene has CDR1 KGHSH and CDR2 LQKENI. V was shortened by 1 base and J by 9 bases, with 10 bases between the two germline ends. The CDR3 DNA reads TGTGCCAGCTCACCACGGGTGGAGGGGCCCCAGCATTTT. This translates into CASSPRVEGPQHF.

This clonotype was counted a single time. This chain uses TRBV12-3 or TRBV12-4 with TRBJ2-5, with 7 bases that match TRBD2. V trimming: 4 bases; J trimming: 0 bases; junction bases outside the gene matches: 5. The CDR3 extends over 15 amino acids. For the CDR3, the DNA is TGTGCCAGCAGTTCCCCAGCGGGGTACCAAGAGACCCAGTACTTC. This codes for CASSSPAGYQETQYF.

The chain combines TRBV5-6 with TRBJ2-2; no clear D. Germline CDR1 and CDR2: SGHDT and YYEEEE. Trimming took 0 bases from V and 5 from J, leaving 8 bases between them. The CDR3 is made up of 14 amino acids. The CDR3: CASSLVAETGELFF. The CDR3 DNA reads TGTGCCAGCAGCTTGGTTGCGGAAACCGGGGAGCTGTTTTTT.

This clonotype came up a few times. This chain uses TRBV4-1 with TRBJ2-7; D is possibly TRBD1 or TRBD2 (5 bases each). Looked up from germline, CDR1 is MGHRA and CDR2 is YSYEKL. Between the trimmed V and J ends, which lost 0 bases and 2 bases, there was a span of 11 bases. The length of the CDR3 is 15 residues. CDR3 nucleotides: TGCGCCAGCAGCCAAGAAGAGGGGTGGACCTACGAGCAGTACTTC. Residues: CASSQEEGWTYEQYF.

This clonotype was observed many times. The CDR3 loop reads CASSPGTVEETQYF. Written as DNA, the CDR3 is TGTGCCAGCTCACCCGGGACAGTAGAAGAGACCCAGTACTTC. V and J are TRBV2 and TRBJ2-5; TRBD1 aligns across 7 bases. The CDR3 runs to 14 residues. V shed 8 bases and J 3 bases; nucleotides not matched to a gene: 9. Germline V lookup: CDR1 SNHLY, CDR2 FYNNEI. The full variable domain, completed using reference TRBV2 and TRBJ2-5, is EPEVTQTPSHQVTQMGQEVILRCVPISNHLYFYWYRQILGQKVEFLVSFYNNEISEKSEIFDDQFSVERPDGSNFTLKIRSTKLEDSAMYFCASSPGTVEETQYFGPGTRLLVL.

This clonotype was recorded a few times. The chain has TRBV29-1 and TRBJ1-5, with D possibly being TRBD1 (5 bases). Trimming stripped 4 bases from V and 4 bases from J, with 8 bases between. The CDR3 runs 12 residues. Germline V gene data show CDR1 as SQVTM and CDR2 as ANQGSEA. The CDR3 DNA follows: TGCAGCGTTGGGCAGGGTAATCAGCCCCAGCATTTT. It yields the protein CSVGQGNQPQHF.